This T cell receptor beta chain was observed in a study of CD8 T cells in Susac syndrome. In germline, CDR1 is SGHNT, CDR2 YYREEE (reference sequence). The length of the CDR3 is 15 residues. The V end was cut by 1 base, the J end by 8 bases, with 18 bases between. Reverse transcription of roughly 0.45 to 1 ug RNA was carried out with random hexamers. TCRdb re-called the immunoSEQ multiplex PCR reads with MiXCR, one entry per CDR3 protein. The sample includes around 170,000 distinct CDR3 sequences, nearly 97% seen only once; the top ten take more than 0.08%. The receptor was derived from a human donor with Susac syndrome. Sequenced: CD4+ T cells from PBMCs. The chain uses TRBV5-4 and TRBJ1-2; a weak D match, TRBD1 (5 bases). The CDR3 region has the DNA TGTGCCAGCAGCTTGATCTTTCAGGGAGGAGACGGCTACACCTTC. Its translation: CASSLIFQGGDGYTF.